A selection of T cell receptor beta chains follows, all from one sample in a study of regulatory T cells in long-lasting Graves disease. In TCRdb, the multiplex PCR reads were re-called with MiXCR into one record per CDR3 protein. The table includes some 460,000 distinct CDR3 sequences, around 16% detected once. The data also belong to a second study, concerning T cells in Graves' hyperthyroidism and ophthalmopathy.

The material was peripheral blood mononuclear cells (PBMCs), obtained at new diagnosis, from a patient treated with antithyroid drugs. These TCRs come from a man aged 40-49 years with Graves disease. The CDR3 runs from the conserved cysteine through the conserved F or W. D genes are given only for firm matches. Size tells how often a clone was seen (once, few, many) or the class of an expanded clone, and some rows leave it out.

many,TRBV7-9,TRBJ1-1,16,TRBD1,CASSPQTGGMNTEAFF,TGTGCCAGCAGCCCACAGACAGGGGGTATGAACACTGAAGCTTTCTTT
few,TRBV20-1,TRBJ1-1,12,TRBD1,CSAMDRYTEAFF,TGCAGTGCTATGGACAGGTACACTGAAGCTTTCTTT
many,TRBV29-1,TRBJ1-1,14,NA,CSVHGGGRGTEAFF,TGCAGCGTACATGGAGGCGGACGGGGCACTGAAGCTTTCTTT
NA,TRBV6-1,TRBJ1-6,15,TRBD1,CASSSTGGRNSPLHF,TGTGCCAGCAGCTCCACAGGGGGGCGGAATTCACCCCTCCACTTT
NA,TRBV5-1,TRBJ2-3,18,TRBD2,CASSLGTSGRGKADTQYF,TGCGCCAGCAGCTTGGGAACTAGCGGAAGGGGTAAAGCAGATACGCAGTATTTT
NA,TRBV7-9,TRBJ2-1,15,TRBD2,CASSPPLAGVNEQFF,TGTGCCAGCAGCCCCCCGCTAGCGGGAGTCAATGAGCAGTTCTTC
few,TRBV30,TRBJ2-1,12,NA,CAWSRADNEQFF,TGTGCCTGGAGTAGGGCAGACAATGAGCAGTTCTTC
few,TRBV7-2,TRBJ2-7,13,NA,CASSLDGGGRRHF,TGTGCCAGCAGCTTAGATGGTGGGGGTCGACGACACTTC
many,TRBV12-3/TRBV12-4,TRBJ2-7,13,NA,CASSLAGPYEQYF,TGTGCCAGCAGTTTAGCTGGGCCCTACGAGCAGTACTTC
NA,TRBV11-2,TRBJ2-3,17,TRBD2,CASSFPPSGRATDTQYF,TGTGCCAGCAGCTTTCCGCCTAGCGGGAGGGCGACAGATACGCAGTATTTT
few,TRBV7-9,TRBJ2-3,16,TRBD2,CASSLVSGGTTDTQYF,TGTGCCAGCAGCTTAGTATCGGGAGGCACCACAGATACGCAGTATTTT
many,TRBV2,TRBJ2-1,14,NA,CASSVALGINEQFF,TGTGCCAGCAGCGTTGCGCTAGGAATCAATGAGCAGTTCTTC
few,TRBV19,TRBJ2-2,19,TRBD2,CASSIPIGLAGGRSGELFF,TGTGCCAGTAGTATACCGATTGGACTAGCGGGAGGGCGTTCCGGGGAGCTGTTTTTT
NA,TRBV9,TRBJ2-1,14,TRBD2,CASSVERLAGEPFF,TGTGCCAGCAGCGTAGAGCGTTTAGCGGGAGAACCGTTCTTC
many,TRBV6-2/TRBV6-3,TRBJ2-1,16,NA,CASSYPRTDSYNEQFF,TGTGCCAGCAGTTACCCCCGGACGGACTCCTACAATGAGCAGTTCTTC
many,TRBV5-1,TRBJ2-1,14,TRBD1,CASSLGTGYNEQFF,TGCGCCAGCAGCTTGGGGACAGGGTACAATGAGCAGTTCTTC
once,TRBV6-2/TRBV6-3,TRBJ2-1,16,TRBD1,CASSYQTGGPYGEQFF,TGTGCCAGCAGTTACCAGACAGGGGGGCCGTATGGTGAGCAGTTCTTC
many,TRBV3-1,TRBJ1-2,15,NA,CASSHLWGQNYGYTF,TGTGCCAGCAGCCATTTATGGGGGCAGAACTATGGCTACACCTTC
few,TRBV20-1,TRBJ2-2,15,TRBD1,CSATDRARNTGELFF,TGCAGTGCTACCGACAGGGCACGGAACACCGGGGAGCTGTTTTTT
many,TRBV29-1,TRBJ2-3,15,NA,CSVESQSGHPDTQYF,TGCAGCGTTGAATCCCAATCCGGGCACCCAGATACGCAGTATTTT
few,TRBV7-9,TRBJ2-7,14,TRBD1,CASSLLTGADEQYF,TGTGCCAGCAGCTTACTAACAGGGGCCGACGAGCAGTACTTC
many,TRBV11-2,TRBJ2-1,16,TRBD2,CASSLDVAGAYNEQFF,TGTGCCAGCAGCTTAGATGTGGCGGGAGCCTACAATGAGCAGTTCTTC
few,TRBV7-9,TRBJ2-2,15,NA,CASSLAPRGYGELFF,TGTGCCAGCAGCTTAGCTCCCCGGGGGTACGGGGAGCTGTTTTTT
once,TRBV29-1,TRBJ2-7,13,NA,CSVELGVPYEQYF,TGCAGCGTTGAATTGGGGGTCCCCTACGAGCAGTACTTC
many,TRBV28,TRBJ1-3,16,TRBD1,CASSPISRGLGNTIYF,TGTGCCAGCAGTCCAATATCCAGGGGGCTCGGAAACACCATATATTTT
many,TRBV5-1,TRBJ2-1,14,TRBD1,CASSLGTANNEQFF,TGCGCCAGCAGCTTAGGGACAGCGAACAATGAGCAGTTCTTC
few,TRBV4-1,TRBJ1-3,18,NA,CASSQVATAGGSGNTIYF,TGCGCCAGCAGCCAAGTGGCGACTGCTGGTGGGTCTGGAAACACCATATATTTT
NA,TRBV7-2,TRBJ2-1,12,NA,CASSLVGSLAFF,TGTGCCAGCAGCTTAGTTGGTAGTCTGGCTTTCTTC
many,TRBV5-1,TRBJ2-1,15,TRBD1,CASRSGTATYNEQFF,TGCGCCAGCAGGTCCGGGACAGCGACCTACAATGAGCAGTTCTTC
many,TRBV11-2,TRBJ2-3,13,NA,CASSLGTGDTQYF,TGTGCCAGCAGCTTAGGGACTGGAGATACGCAGTATTTT
few,TRBV9,TRBJ2-7,16,NA,CASSFEVEGDSYEQYF,TGTGCCAGCAGTTTTGAGGTCGAAGGGGACTCCTACGAGCAGTACTTC
many,TRBV7-8,TRBJ1-1,15,NA,CASSLRTAMNTEAFF,TGTGCCAGCAGCTTACGGACAGCCATGAACACTGAAGCTTTCTTT
many,TRBV28,TRBJ2-3,13,NA,CASSFGVTDTQYF,TGTGCCAGCAGTTTTGGTGTCACAGATACGCAGTATTTT
few,TRBV7-3,TRBJ2-7,15,NA,CASSLDPAHSYEQYF,TGTGCCAGCAGCTTAGACCCGGCCCATAGCTACGAGCAGTACTTC
NA,TRBV5-1,TRBJ1-4,14,NA,CASSFGDPNEKLFF,TGCGCCAGCAGCTTCGGGGATCCTAATGAAAAACTGTTTTTT
NA,TRBV29-1,TRBJ2-1,12,NA,CSAPWGANEQFF,TGCAGTGCCCCCTGGGGTGCGAATGAGCAGTTCTTC
NA,TRBV27,TRBJ2-5,16,NA,CASSLWGATNQETQYF,TGTGCCAGCAGTTTATGGGGCGCTACAAACCAAGAGACCCAGTACTTC
few,TRBV9,TRBJ2-1,15,TRBD1,CASSVGQGTYNEQFF,TGTGCCAGCAGCGTAGGACAGGGGACCTACAATGAGCAGTTCTTC
NA,TRBV6-2/TRBV6-3,TRBJ1-6,13,NA,CASSYVGNSPLHF,TGTGCCAGCAGTTACGTGGGCAATTCACCCCTCCACTTT
few,TRBV12-5,TRBJ2-3,13,NA,CASGLEYADTQYF,TGTGCTAGTGGTTTAGAGTACGCAGATACGCAGTATTTT
many,TRBV6-1,TRBJ2-5,14,TRBD1,CASSTGDSQETQYF,TGTGCCAGCAGTACTGGGGACAGCCAAGAGACCCAGTACTTC
many,TRBV7-9,TRBJ2-1,14,NA,CASSLGQAVPVLVF,TGTGCCAGCAGCTTAGGGCAGGCTGTGCCGGTATTGGTCTTC
many,TRBV12-3/TRBV12-4,TRBJ1-2,15,NA,CASSLDRAGPYGYTF,TGTGCCAGCAGTTTAGACAGGGCGGGACCCTATGGCTACACCTTC
many,TRBV18,TRBJ2-3,13,NA,CASSPSATDTQYF,TGTGCCAGCTCACCATCAGCCACAGATACGCAGTATTTT
few,TRBV12-3/TRBV12-4,TRBJ2-3,14,TRBD1,CASGQGWGTDTQYF,TGTGCCAGCGGACAGGGTTGGGGCACAGATACGCAGTATTTT
NA,TRBV20-1,TRBJ2-7,13,TRBD2,CSATGTSSYEQYF,TGCAGTGCTACCGGGACTAGCTCCTACGAGCAGTACTTC
NA,TRBV5-1,TRBJ2-6,16,TRBD1,CASSVGQSSGANVLTF,TGCGCCAGCAGCGTGGGACAGAGCTCTGGGGCCAACGTCCTGACTTTC
NA,TRBV25-1,TRBJ2-1,15,NA,CASSEPRGLDNEQFF,TGTGCCAGCAGTGAACCCCGGGGCCTCGACAATGAGCAGTTCTTC
few,TRBV5-6,TRBJ1-1,15,NA,CASSLLALMNTEAFF,TGTGCCAGCAGCTTGCTGGCTCTCATGAACACTGAAGCTTTCTTT
many,TRBV7-3,TRBJ2-1,15,NA,CASSLSGPSYNEQFF,TGTGCCAGCAGCTTATCGGGACCATCCTACAATGAGCAGTTCTTC
once,TRBV25-1,TRBJ2-2,14,NA,CASSPHPTRAELFF,TGTGCCAGCAGTCCCCACCCTACTAGGGCGGAGCTGTTTTTT
many,TRBV5-1,TRBJ2-3,16,TRBD2,CASSELRDYIRDTQYF,TGCGCCAGCAGCGAATTGAGGGACTACATACGGGATACGCAGTATTTT
many,TRBV5-5,TRBJ2-5,13,NA,CASSAGRTETQYF,TGTGCCAGCAGCGCGGGTCGCACCGAGACCCAGTACTTC
NA,TRBV6-1,TRBJ2-7,14,TRBD1,CASRYQGQPYEQYF,TGTGCCAGCCGATACCAGGGACAGCCCTACGAGCAGTACTTC
once,TRBV20-1,TRBJ2-2,15,TRBD2,CSARLAGALTGELFF,TGCAGTGCGAGACTAGCGGGAGCTTTAACCGGGGAGCTGTTTTTT
many,TRBV24-1,TRBJ2-1,13,NA,CATSEKQHNEQFF,TGTGCCACCAGTGAAAAACAGCACAATGAGCAGTTCTTC
many,TRBV12-3/TRBV12-4,TRBJ1-6,15,NA,CASNSKGGPNSPLHF,TGTGCCAGCAACTCTAAGGGGGGACCTAATTCACCCCTCCACTTT
many,TRBV28,TRBJ2-1,15,NA,CASSSQGTGYNEQFF,TGTGCCAGCAGTTCTCAGGGGACCGGATACAATGAGCAGTTCTTC
few,TRBV4-1,TRBJ2-5,19,NA,CASSQGGTLGFEYQETQYF,TGCGCCAGCAGCCAGGGGGGGACACTTGGGTTCGAGTACCAAGAGACCCAGTACTTC
NA,TRBV10-3,TRBJ1-1,13,NA,CATIRDSAGEAFF,TGTGCCACCATCCGTGACAGTGCAGGTGAAGCTTTCTTT